Listed below are T cell receptor beta chains from one sample, sequenced in a study of T-cell memory formation after mild COVID-19. TCRdb reprocessed the 5' RACE reads with MiXCR, giving one entry per CDR3 protein. The sample holds 400,000 or so distinct CDR3 sequences; 15% to 25% are singletons and the top ten take 8.4%. Material: PBMCs or a T cell subset sorted from them (not recorded which). The origin of the receptors is an adult woman who had mild COVID-19 (a few samples of this study predate the infection). Cell type and time point are not known. CDR3s include the opening cysteine and the closing phenylalanine or tryptophan. The D gene is left open where the match is weak. Not every row has a clone size; where given, it reads once, few, many or a size class.

j_gene,abundance,d_gene,v_gene,CDR3nt,CDR3aa
TRBJ2-3,few,TRBD2,TRBV6-6,TGTGCCAGCAGTTACCCGGGACTAGCGGGAGGTCGGGATACGCAGTATTTT,CASSYPGLAGGRDTQYF
TRBJ2-2,few,TRBD2,TRBV3-1,TGTGCCAGCAGCCAAGATATTCGGGCGGGGGCGAACACCGGGGAGCTGTTTTTT,CASSQDIRAGANTGELFF
TRBJ1-1,few,NA,TRBV5-6,NA,CASSFALGTDFPFF
TRBJ2-2,NA,NA,TRBV19,TGTGCCAGTAGTATAAGCACCGGGGAGCTGTTTTTT,CASSISTGELFF
TRBJ1-5,NA,NA,TRBV21-1,TGTGCCAGCAGCAAAGCTCCGACCCAGGGGGATAGCAATCAGCCCCAGCATTTT,CASSKAPTQGDSNQPQHF
TRBJ2-3,NA,NA,TRBV5-1,TGCGCCAGCAGCTTGGAGGCAAGTAGCACAGATACGCAGTATTTT,CASSLEASSTDTQYF
TRBJ1-4,NA,NA,TRBV12-3/TRBV12-4,TGTGCCAGCAGGCTCCAGGGGAACCTATTGGGAAAACTGTTTTTT,CASRLQGNLLGKLFF
TRBJ2-6,NA,NA,TRBV6-4,TGTGCCAGCAGTGAAAGTCCTGCATCTGGGGCCAACGTCCTGACTTTC,CASSESPASGANVLTF
TRBJ1-1,few,TRBD1,TRBV5-1,TGCGCCAGCAGCTTGTTAGGGGGCGGAGGGCGCACTGAAGCTTTCTTT,CASSLLGGGGRTEAFF
TRBJ1-2,NA,NA,TRBV4-2,TGTGCCAGCAGCCAAGAGCTTTCGGGACTCTATAACTATGGCTACACCTTC,CASSQELSGLYNYGYTF
TRBJ1-1,NA,TRBD1,TRBV12-3/TRBV12-4,TGTGCCAGCAGTTTTTCAGGACAGGGGTCTGAAGCTTTCTTT,CASSFSGQGSEAFF
TRBJ2-1,NA,TRBD2,TRBV4-2,TGTGCCAGCAGCCAAGATCTTGGAGCGGGATTTGGCAATGAGCAGTTCTTC,CASSQDLGAGFGNEQFF
TRBJ2-1,NA,NA,TRBV20-1,TGCAGTGCCAGTTTTCTGGGGACTCATTCCTACAATGAGCAGTTCTTC,CSASFLGTHSYNEQFF
TRBJ2-1,few,NA,TRBV7-9,TGTGCCAGCAGCTTAGAACAAACTAGGCAGAATGAGCAGTTCTTC,CASSLEQTRQNEQFF
TRBJ2-7,few,NA,TRBV4-2,TGTGCCAGCAGCCAAGACCCGGGAAGAAGCTCCTACGAGCAGTACTTC,CASSQDPGRSSYEQYF
TRBJ2-7,few,TRBD2,TRBV3-1,TGTGCCAGCAGCCCCAGTACAACTAGCGAAGGATACGAGCAGTACTTC,CASSPSTTSEGYEQYF
TRBJ1-4,many,NA,TRBV20-1,TGCAGTGCTAGAGATGCGGGGGTCGGAACTAATGAAAAACTGTTTTTT,CSARDAGVGTNEKLFF
TRBJ2-2,NA,TRBD1,TRBV11-3,TGTGCCAGCAGCTCTGCCCGGCGTGGGCAGGGGGCCGGGGAGCTGTTTTTT,CASSSARRGQGAGELFF
TRBJ1-1,few,NA,TRBV20-1,TGCAGTGCTAGAGATCCGGGCCCGGGACGGGTTCTGGGCACTGAAGCTTTCTTT,CSARDPGPGRVLGTEAFF
TRBJ2-1,many,NA,TRBV2,TGTGCCAGCAGTGAGGGGGGAAATGAGCAGTTCTTC,CASSEGGNEQFF
TRBJ2-3,few,NA,TRBV9,TGTGCCAGCAGCGTTAGGACAGAAACAGATACGCAGTATTTT,CASSVRTETDTQYF
TRBJ1-3,NA,NA,TRBV9,TGTGCCAGCAGCGTCGGACAGTACTCTGGAAACACCATATATTTT,CASSVGQYSGNTIYF
TRBJ1-1,few,NA,TRBV2,TGTGCCAGCAGTAGGAACAGGTATGAAGCTTTCTTT,CASSRNRYEAFF
TRBJ2-3,few,TRBD2,TRBV4-2,TGTGCCAGCAGCCCGACTAGCAGTACGCAGTATTTT,CASSPTSSTQYF